This T cell receptor (beta chain) stems from a study of post-analysis software for immune sequencing data. Sequencing libraries made from TCR beta cDNA carried unique molecular identifiers. From about 1 to 10 million T cells, 400,000 to 600,000 cDNA molecules were obtained. TCRdb fed the PCR reads into MiXCR, producing one record per CDR3 protein. The data show 650,000 to 850,000 distinct CDR3 sequences, roughly 58% seen once. Only a few counts were recorded for this clonotype. Its antigen is unknown. General study results and limits: Multiple sclerosis was associated with a significant reduction in normalized Chao1 diversity relative to controls.

This sequence was found in a girl between 5 and 17 years old with multiple sclerosis. The specimen sequenced was blood.

CDR3 loop: CSVSGRGPSYEQYF. The DNA for the CDR3 is TGCAGCGTCTCAGGGCGGGGGCCCTCCTACGAGCAGTACTTC. V is TRBV29-1 and J is TRBJ2-7; maybe TRBD2 (7 bases). Trimming took off 6 bases at V and 0 bases at J, with 15 bases between the two ends. CDR1 is SQVTM and CDR2 is ANQGSEA in the germline V gene. This CDR3 region has 14 residues.